The clone carrying this TCR beta chain occurred many times. Its specificity is not known. This sample is part of a study of T-cell memory formation after mild COVID-19. Broader study findings: While clones contracting from day 15 to 85 were balanced between CD4 and CD8, later expanders leaned CD4+. Several responding clones turned up in pre-infection memory, indicating that cross-reactive memory may have taken part.

5'RACE with constant-segment primers yielded barcoded, UMI-tagged TCR alpha and TCR beta cDNA libraries. TCRdb itself ran the 5' RACE reads through MiXCR, one entry per CDR3 protein. The profile shows hundreds of thousands of distinct CDR3 sequences, approximately 19% of them singletons. Germline assignment: CDR1 GTSNPN and CDR2 SVGIG (reference sequence). V shed 4 bases, J shed 0 bases, and the junction held 17 bases outside the gene matches. This CDR3 region has 19 residues. V usage is TRBV30 and J usage is TRBJ2-1; TRBD2 matches 8 bases. Sequenced sample: PBMCs or a T cell subset sorted from them (not recorded which). The TCR originated in an adult woman who had mild COVID-19 (a few samples of this study predate the infection). Cell type and time point are not known. Written as DNA, the CDR3 is TGTGCCTGGATTGATGGGACTAGAGGCCCTCCGAGCTCCTACAATGAGCAGTTCTTC. Its translation is CAWIDGTRGPPSSYNEQFF.